This T cell receptor beta chain originates from a study of T cell changes during pregnancy in multiple sclerosis. The protocol was immunoSEQ multiplex PCR, while the TCRdb copy is restricted to in-frame clones and leaves out a portion. The data contain around 100,000 clones, 92% of them singletons. V was cut by 1 base and J by 0 bases, with 6 bases left in between. This CDR3 is built from 15 residues. Germline V lookup: CDR1 SGHAT, CDR2 FQDESV (reference sequence). The receptor comes from a female donor with multiple sclerosis, enrolled in a pregnancy study. Sample: peripheral blood, taken after pregnancy. The chain links TRBV11-1 to TRBJ2-2; D remains ambiguous. The CDR3 is CASSLDATNTGELFF. CDR3 in DNA: TGTGCCAGCAGCTTAGACGCGACGAACACCGGGGAGCTGTTTTTT.